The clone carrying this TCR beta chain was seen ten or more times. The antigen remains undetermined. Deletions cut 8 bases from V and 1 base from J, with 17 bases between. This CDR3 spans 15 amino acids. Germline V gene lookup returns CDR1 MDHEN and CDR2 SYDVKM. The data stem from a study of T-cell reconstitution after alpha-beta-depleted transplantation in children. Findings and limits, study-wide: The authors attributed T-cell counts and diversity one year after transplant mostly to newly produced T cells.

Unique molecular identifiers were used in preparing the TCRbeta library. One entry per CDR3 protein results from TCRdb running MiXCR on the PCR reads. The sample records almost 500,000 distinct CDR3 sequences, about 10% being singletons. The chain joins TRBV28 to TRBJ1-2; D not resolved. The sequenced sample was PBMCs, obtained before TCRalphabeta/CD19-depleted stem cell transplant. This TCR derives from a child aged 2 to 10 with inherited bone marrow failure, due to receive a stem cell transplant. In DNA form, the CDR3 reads TGTGCCAGCGGGCAATCGCCTTCCTTTAACTATGGCTACACCTTC. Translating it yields CASGQSPSFNYGYTF.